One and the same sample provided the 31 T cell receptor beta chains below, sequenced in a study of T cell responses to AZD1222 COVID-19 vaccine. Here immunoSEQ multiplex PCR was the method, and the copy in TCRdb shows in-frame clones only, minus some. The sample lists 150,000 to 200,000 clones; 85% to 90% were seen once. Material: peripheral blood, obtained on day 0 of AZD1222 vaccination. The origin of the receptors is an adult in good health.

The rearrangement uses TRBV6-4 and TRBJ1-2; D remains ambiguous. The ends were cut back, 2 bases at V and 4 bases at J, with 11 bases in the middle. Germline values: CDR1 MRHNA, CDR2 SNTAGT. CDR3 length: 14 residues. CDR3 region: CASSDELGGYGYTF. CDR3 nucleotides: TGTGCCAGCAGTGACGAATTGGGAGGCTATGGCTACACCTTC.

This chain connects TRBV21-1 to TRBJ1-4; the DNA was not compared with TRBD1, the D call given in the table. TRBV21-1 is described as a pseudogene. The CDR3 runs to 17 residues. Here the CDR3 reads CASRWQGSIGSNEKLFF. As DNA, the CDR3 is TGTGCCAGCAGATGGCAGGGGAGTATTGGGTCTAATGAAAAACTGTTTTTT.

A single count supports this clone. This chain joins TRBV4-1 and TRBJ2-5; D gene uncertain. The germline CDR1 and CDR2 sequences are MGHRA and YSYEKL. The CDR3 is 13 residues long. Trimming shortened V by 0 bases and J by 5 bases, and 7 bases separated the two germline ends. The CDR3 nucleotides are TGCGCCAGCAGCCAAGAACCACAGGAGACCCAGTACTTC. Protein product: CASSQEPQETQYF.

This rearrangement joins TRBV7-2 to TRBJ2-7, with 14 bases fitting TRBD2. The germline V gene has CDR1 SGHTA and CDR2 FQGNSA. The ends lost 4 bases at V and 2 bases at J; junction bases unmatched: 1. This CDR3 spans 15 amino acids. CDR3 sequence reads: CASSWGLAGAYEQYF. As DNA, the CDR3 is TGTGCCAGCAGCTGGGGACTAGCGGGGGCCTACGAGCAGTACTTC.

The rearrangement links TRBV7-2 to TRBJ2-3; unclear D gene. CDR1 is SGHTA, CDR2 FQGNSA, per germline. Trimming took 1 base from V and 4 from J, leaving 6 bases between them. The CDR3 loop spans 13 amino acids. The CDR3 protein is CASSLVFSDTQYF. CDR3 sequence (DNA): TGTGCCAGCAGCTTAGTTTTTTCAGATACGCAGTATTTT.

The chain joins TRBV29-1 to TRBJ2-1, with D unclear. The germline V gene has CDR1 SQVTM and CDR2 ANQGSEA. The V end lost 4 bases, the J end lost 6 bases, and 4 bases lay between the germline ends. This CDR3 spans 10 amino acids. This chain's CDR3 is CSVGGNEQFF. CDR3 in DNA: TGCAGCGTTGGAGGCAATGAGCAGTTCTTC.

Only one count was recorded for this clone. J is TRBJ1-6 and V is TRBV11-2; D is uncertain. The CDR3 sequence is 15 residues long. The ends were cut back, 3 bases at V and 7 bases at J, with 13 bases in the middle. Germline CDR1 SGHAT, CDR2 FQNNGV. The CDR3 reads CASSLGWVRNSPLHF. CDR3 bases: TGTGCCAGCAGCTTGGGTTGGGTGCGGAATTCACCCCTCCACTTT. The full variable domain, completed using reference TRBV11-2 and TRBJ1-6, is EAGVAQSPRYKIIEKRQSVAFWCNPISGHATLYWYQQILGQGPKLLIQFQNNGVVDDSQLPKDRFSAERLKGVDSTLKIQPAKLEDSAVYLCASSLGWVRNSPLHFGNGTRLTVT.

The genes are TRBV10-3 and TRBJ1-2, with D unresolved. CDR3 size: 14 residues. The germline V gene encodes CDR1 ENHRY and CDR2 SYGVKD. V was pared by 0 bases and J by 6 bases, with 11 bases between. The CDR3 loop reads CAISESKGIHGYTF. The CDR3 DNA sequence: TGTGCCATCAGTGAGTCTAAAGGGATTCATGGCTACACCTTC.

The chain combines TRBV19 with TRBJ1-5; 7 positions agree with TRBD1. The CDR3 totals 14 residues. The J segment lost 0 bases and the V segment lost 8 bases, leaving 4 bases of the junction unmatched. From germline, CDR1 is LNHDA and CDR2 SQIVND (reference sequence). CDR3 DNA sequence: TGTGCCAGTCAGACAGGGAATAGCAATCAGCCCCAGCATTTT. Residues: CASQTGNSNQPQHF.

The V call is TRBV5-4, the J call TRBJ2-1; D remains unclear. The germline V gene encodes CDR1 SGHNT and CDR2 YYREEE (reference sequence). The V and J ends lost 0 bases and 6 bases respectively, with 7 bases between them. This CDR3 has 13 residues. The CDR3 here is CASSLANGNEQFF. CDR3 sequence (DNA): TGTGCCAGCAGCTTGGCCAACGGCAATGAGCAGTTCTTC.

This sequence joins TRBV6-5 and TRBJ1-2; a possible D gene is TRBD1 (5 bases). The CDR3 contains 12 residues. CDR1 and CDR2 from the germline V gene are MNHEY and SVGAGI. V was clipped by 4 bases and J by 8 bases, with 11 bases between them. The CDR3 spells CASSFTGGGYTF. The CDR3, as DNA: TGTGCCAGCAGTTTTACAGGCGGCGGCTACACCTTC.

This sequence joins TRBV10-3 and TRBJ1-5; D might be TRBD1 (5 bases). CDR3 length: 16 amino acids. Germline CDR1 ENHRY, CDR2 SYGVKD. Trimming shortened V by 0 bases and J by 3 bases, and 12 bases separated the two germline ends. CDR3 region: CAISESRGGVNQPQHF. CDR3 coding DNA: TGTGCCATCAGTGAGTCTCGCGGGGGTGTCAATCAGCCCCAGCATTTT.

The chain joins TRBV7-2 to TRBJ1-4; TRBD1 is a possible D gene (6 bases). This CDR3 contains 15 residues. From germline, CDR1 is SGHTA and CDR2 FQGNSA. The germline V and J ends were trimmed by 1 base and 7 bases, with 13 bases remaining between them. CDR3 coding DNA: TGTGCCAGCAGCTTAGATCGGGGGCACTTTGAAAAACTGTTTTTT. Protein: CASSLDRGHFEKLFF. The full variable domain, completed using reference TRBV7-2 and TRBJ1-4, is GAGVSQSPSNKVTEKGKDVELRCDPISGHTALYWYRQSLGQGLEFLIYFQGNSAPDKSGLPSDRFSAERTGGSVSTLTIQRTQQEDSAVYLCASSLDRGHFEKLFFGSGTQLSVL.

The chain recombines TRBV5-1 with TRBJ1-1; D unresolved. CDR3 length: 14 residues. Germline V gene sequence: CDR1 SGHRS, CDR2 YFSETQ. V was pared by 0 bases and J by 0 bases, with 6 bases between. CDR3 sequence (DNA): TGCGCCAGCAGCTTGGACGGCATGAACACTGAAGCTTTCTTT. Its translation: CASSLDGMNTEAFF.

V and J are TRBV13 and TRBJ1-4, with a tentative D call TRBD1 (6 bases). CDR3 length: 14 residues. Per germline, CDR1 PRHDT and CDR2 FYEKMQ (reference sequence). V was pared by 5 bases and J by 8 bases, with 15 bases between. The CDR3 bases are TGTGCCAGCAGCACAGGGTTGTCTGGCGAAAAACTGTTTTTT. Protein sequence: CASSTGLSGEKLFF. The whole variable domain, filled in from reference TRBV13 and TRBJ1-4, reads AAGVIQSPRHLIKEKRETATLKCYPIPRHDTVYWYQQGPGQDPQFLISFYEKMQSDKGSIPDRFSAQQFSDYHSELNMSSLELGDSALYFCASSTGLSGEKLFFGSGTQLSVL.

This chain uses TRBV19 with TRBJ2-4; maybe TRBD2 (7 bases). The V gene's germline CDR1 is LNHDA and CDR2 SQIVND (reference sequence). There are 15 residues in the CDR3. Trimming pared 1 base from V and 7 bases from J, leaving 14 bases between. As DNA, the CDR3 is TGTGCCAGTAGTATAGTCGGGGGGCGCCGGAACATTCAGTACTTC. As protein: CASSIVGGRRNIQYF.

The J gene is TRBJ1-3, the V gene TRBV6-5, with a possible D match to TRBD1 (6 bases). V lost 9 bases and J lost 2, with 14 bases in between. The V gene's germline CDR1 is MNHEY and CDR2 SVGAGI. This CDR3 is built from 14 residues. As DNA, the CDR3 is TGTGCCAGTACTGGGGCAGGGGCTGGAAACACCATATATTTT. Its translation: CASTGAGAGNTIYF.

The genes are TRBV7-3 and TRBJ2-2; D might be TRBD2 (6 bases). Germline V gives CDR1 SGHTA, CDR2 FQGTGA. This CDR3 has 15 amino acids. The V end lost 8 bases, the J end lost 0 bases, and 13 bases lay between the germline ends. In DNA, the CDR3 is TGTGCCAGCCGGGGACTGCCGACGAACACCGGGGAGCTGTTTTTT. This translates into CASRGLPTNTGELFF.

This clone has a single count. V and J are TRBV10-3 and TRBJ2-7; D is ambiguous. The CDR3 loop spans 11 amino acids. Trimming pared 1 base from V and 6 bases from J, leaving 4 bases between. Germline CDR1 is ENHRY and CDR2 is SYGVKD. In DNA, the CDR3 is TGTGCCATCAGTGAGTTCGGCGAGCAGTACTTC. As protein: CAISEFGEQYF.

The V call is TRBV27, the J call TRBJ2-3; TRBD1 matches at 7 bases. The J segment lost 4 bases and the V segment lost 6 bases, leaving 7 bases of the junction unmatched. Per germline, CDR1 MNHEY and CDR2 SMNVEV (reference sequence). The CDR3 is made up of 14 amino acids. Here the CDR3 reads CASRRQGSADTQYF. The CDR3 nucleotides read TGTGCCAGCAGGCGACAGGGTAGCGCAGATACGCAGTATTTT.

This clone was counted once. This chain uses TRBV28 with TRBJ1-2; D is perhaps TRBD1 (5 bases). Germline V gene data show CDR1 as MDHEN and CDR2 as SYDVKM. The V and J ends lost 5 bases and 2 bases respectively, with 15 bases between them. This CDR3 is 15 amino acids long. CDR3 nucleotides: TGTGCCAGCAGTCCACCCGGGACTGGGAACTATGGCTACACCTTC. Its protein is CASSPPGTGNYGYTF.

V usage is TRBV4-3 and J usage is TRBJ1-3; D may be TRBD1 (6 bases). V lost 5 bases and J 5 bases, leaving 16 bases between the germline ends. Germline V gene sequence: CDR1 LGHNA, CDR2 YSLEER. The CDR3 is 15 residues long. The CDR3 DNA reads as TGCGCCAGCAGCAGAACCGGGACACTACGAAACACCATATATTTT. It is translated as CASSRTGTLRNTIYF.

The CDR3 loop is CASSHRQQETQYF. The CDR3 DNA follows: TGTGCCAGCAGCCACCGGCAGCAAGAGACCCAGTACTTC. V is TRBV14 and J is TRBJ2-5; unclear D gene. The germline V gene has CDR1 SGHDN and CDR2 FVKESK. V was cut by 3 bases and J by 2 bases, with 7 bases left in between. The CDR3 has 13 residues.

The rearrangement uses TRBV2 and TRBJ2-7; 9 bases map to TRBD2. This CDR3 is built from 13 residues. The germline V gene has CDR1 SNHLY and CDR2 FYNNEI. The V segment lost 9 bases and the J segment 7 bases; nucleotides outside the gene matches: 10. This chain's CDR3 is CASGAGGVGEQYV. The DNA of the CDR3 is TGTGCCAGTGGAGCGGGGGGCGTGGGGGAGCAGTACGTC.

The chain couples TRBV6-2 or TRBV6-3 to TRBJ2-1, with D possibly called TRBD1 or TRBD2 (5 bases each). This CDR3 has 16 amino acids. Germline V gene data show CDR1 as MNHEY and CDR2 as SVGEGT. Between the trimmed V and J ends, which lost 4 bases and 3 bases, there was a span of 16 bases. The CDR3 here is CASSWIPGPRYNEQFF. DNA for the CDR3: TGTGCCAGCAGTTGGATCCCGGGACCCCGCTACAATGAGCAGTTCTTC.

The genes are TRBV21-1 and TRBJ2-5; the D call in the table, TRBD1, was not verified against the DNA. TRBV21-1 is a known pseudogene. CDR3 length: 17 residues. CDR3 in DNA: TGTGCCAGCAGCAAAGATTTGGCAGGGGCTCTCCAAGAGACCCAGTACTTC. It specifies CASSKDLAGALQETQYF.

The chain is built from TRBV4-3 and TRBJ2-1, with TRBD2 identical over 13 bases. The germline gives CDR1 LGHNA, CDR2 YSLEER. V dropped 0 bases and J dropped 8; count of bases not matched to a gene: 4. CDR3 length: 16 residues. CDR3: CASSQDRTSGRYEQFF. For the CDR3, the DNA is TGCGCCAGCAGCCAAGATAGGACTAGCGGGAGATATGAGCAGTTCTTC.

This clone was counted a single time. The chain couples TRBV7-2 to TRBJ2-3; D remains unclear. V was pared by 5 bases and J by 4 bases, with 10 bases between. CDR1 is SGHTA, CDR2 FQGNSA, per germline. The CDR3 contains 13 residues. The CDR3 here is CASSPQTADTQYF. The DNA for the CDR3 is TGTGCCAGCAGCCCCCAAACGGCAGATACGCAGTATTTT.

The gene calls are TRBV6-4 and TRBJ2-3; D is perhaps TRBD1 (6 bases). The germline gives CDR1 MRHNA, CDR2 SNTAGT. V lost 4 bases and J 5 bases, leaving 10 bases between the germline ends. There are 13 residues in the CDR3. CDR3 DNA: TGTGCCAGCAGTGCGGACAGTGGAGATACGCAGTATTTT. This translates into CASSADSGDTQYF.

The CDR3 loop is CASTGRLMNTEAFF. In DNA, the CDR3 is TGTGCCAGCACCGGCCGTTTAATGAACACTGAAGCTTTCTTT. The chain carries TRBV6-5 and TRBJ1-1, with D hard to call. This CDR3 spans 14 amino acids. With 7 bases removed from V and 0 bases from J, the gap between germline ends came to 12 bases. Germline V lookup: CDR1 MNHEY, CDR2 SVGAGI.

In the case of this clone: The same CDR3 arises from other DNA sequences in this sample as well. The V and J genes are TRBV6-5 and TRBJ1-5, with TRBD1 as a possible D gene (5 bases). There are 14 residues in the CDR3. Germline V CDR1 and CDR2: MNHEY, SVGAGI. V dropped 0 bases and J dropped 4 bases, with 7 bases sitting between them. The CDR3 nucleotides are TGTGCCAGCAGTTACTCGGGGGGGAATCAGCCCCAGCATTTT. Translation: CASSYSGGNQPQHF.